These T cell receptor beta chains were read from a single sample in a study of Graves' ophthalmopathy and Graves' hyperthyroidism. TCRdb reanalysed the multiplex PCR reads using MiXCR and keeps one entry per CDR3 protein. Among over a million distinct CDR3 sequences listed, roughly 35% were seen once. Sequencing was performed on peripheral blood or thyroid tissue (not recorded which). These receptors came from an adult man with Graves' hyperthyroidism. Both conserved end residues are part of each CDR3.

v_gene	j_gene	CDR3aa
TRBV7-9	TRBJ2-5	CASSFLAGNQETQYF
TRBV6-4	TRBJ1-1	CASSVTLQGEAFF
TRBV6-5	NA	CASGRGNEQYF
TRBV5-1	TRBJ1-5	CASSLDRGIYYSNQPQHF
TRBV9	TRBJ1-1	CASSVSGGGSTEAFF
TRBV25-1	TRBJ1-1	CASIGLGDTEAFF
TRBV7-9	TRBJ2-7	CASSLVGREQYF
TRBV25-1	TRBJ2-7	CASSQDGNTYEQYF
TRBV6-1	TRBJ2-7	CASSENRNEQYF
TRBV2	TRBJ1-1	CASSVEIRSEAFF
TRBV6-5	TRBJ2-7	CASRHGGQASYEQYF
TRBV2	TRBJ1-1	CASSEARGQYEAFF
TRBV19	TRBJ2-3	CASRNLAGEDTQYF
TRBV20-1	TRBJ1-6	CSARLPDENSPLHF